This T cell receptor beta chain was captured in a study of blood T cell repertoires in COVID-19. Study details: Sources were T cells, B-cell-depleted T cells, or PBMCs; the material itself was cDNA or gDNA.

Clones were read by immunoSEQ multiplex PCR, and TCRdb kept only the in-frame ones, dropping some. This table holds 200,000 or so clones, nearly 85% found once. The V gene lost 4 bases and the J gene lost 5 bases, with 17 bases spanning the gap. The CDR3 has 15 amino acids. CDR1 and CDR2 from the germline V gene are MNHEY and SMNVEV (reference sequence). Specimen: peripheral blood. The TCR originated in a woman aged 25-40 years with acute or convalescent COVID-19. This chain links TRBV27 with TRBJ2-5; D is perhaps TRBD1 (7 bases). The CDR3 nucleotides are TGTGCCAGCAGTTGGAAAGGGGGCGCGGGGGAGACCCAGTACTTC. Its translation: CASSWKGGAGETQYF.